A single sample is the source of the 22 T cell receptor beta chains below, sequenced in a study of neurological immune-mediated disorders. TCRdb called the 5' RACE reads again in MiXCR, with one record for every CDR3 protein. In the table there are approximately 44,000 distinct CDR3 sequences, about 14% of which are singletons. The specimen was CD4+ T cells from blood. The receptors were gathered from a woman in her fifties or sixties with HTLV-1-associated myelopathy (HAM/TSP).

This clonotype has at least ten counts. The chain is built from TRBV28 and TRBJ2-5, with D possibly being TRBD1 (7 bases). Germline assignment: CDR1 MDHEN and CDR2 SYDVKM. Between the trimmed V and J ends, which lost 4 bases and 5 bases, there was a span of 17 bases. The CDR3 is 15 residues long. CDR3 sequence: CASSSGQAAGETQYF. The DNA of the CDR3 is TGTGCCAGCAGTTCTGGACAGGCCGCGGGGGAGACCCAGTACTTC.

This clonotype was counted at least ten times. This sequence joins TRBV6-6 and TRBJ2-3; TRBD2 matches at 7 bases. CDR3 length: 16 amino acids. V lost 6 bases to trimming and J lost 2 bases; unmatched junction nucleotides: 11. Germline CDR1 MNHNY, CDR2 SVGAGI (reference sequence). Here the CDR3 reads CASSPPRRGTTDTQYF. The CDR3 DNA reads as TGTGCCAGCAGCCCTCCCCGGCGGGGGACCACAGATACGCAGTATTTT.

This clonotype was seen at least ten times. J is TRBJ2-3 and V is TRBV6-6; D is uncertain. The CDR3 is made up of 20 amino acids. CDR1 and CDR2 (germline): MNHNY, SVGAGI (reference sequence). Trimming took 5 bases from V and 0 from J, leaving 27 bases between them. The CDR3 coding sequence is TGTGCCAGCAGTAACCCCTTGACTCGAGGCGCCTCCCATAGCACAGATACGCAGTATTTT. It specifies CASSNPLTRGASHSTDTQYF.

V usage is TRBV4-1 and J usage is TRBJ1-1; TRBD1 matches at 9 bases. This CDR3 spans 15 amino acids. Germline trimming cut 1 base from V and 7 bases from J; bases unmatched to any gene: 7. Germline values: CDR1 MGHRA, CDR2 YSYEKL. CDR3 DNA: TGCGCCAGCAGCCAAGGGAGGACAGGGGTAGGTGAAGCTTTCTTT. Its protein is CASSQGRTGVGEAFF.

This clonotype was seen repeatedly, ten times or more. The chain combines TRBV7-2 with TRBJ1-1, with D hard to call. Trimming stripped 5 bases from V and 1 base from J, with 14 bases between. Looked up from germline, CDR1 is SGHTA and CDR2 is FQGNSA. The CDR3 sequence is 15 residues long. CDR3 loop: CASSAKAQSNTEAFF. CDR3 coding DNA: TGTGCCAGCAGCGCCAAGGCGCAGTCGAACACTGAAGCTTTCTTT.

By share of the sample, this clonotype is medium-sized (0.01 to 0.1%). The chain recombines TRBV20-1 with TRBJ2-4; 9 bases align to TRBD1. The CDR3 spans 17 residues. The V segment lost 5 bases and the J segment 1 base; nucleotides outside the gene matches: 12. Per the germline V gene, CDR1 is DFQATT and CDR2 is SNEGSKA (reference sequence). The CDR3 spells CSAGYPTGGTAKNIQYF. Written as DNA, the CDR3 is TGCAGTGCTGGATATCCAACAGGGGGCACGGCCAAAAACATTCAGTACTTC.

This clonotype was counted many times. Here the CDR3 DNA reads TGTGCCAGCACCCCTAACACCGGGGAGCTGTTTTTT. This encodes CASTPNTGELFF. J is TRBJ2-2 and V is TRBV7-2; no clear D. Trimming removed 7 bases from V and 2 bases from J, with 5 bases in between. This CDR3 contains 12 residues. Germline loops: CDR1 SGHTA, CDR2 FQGNSA.

This clonotype was seen ten or more times. The gene calls are TRBV6-6 and TRBJ2-1, with 11 bases fitting TRBD1. V was pared by 0 bases and J by 8 bases, with 3 bases of the junction left unmatched. The CDR3 consists of 15 residues. Germline-derived CDR1 and CDR2 are MNHNY and SVGAGI (reference sequence). CDR3 sequence: CASSYSRDRGDEQFF. DNA for the CDR3: TGTGCCAGCAGTTACTCCCGGGACAGGGGGGATGAGCAGTTCTTC.

In its sample, this clonotype was seen many times. The chain is built from TRBV6-5 and TRBJ1-1; a possible D gene is TRBD1 (5 bases). CDR3 length: 14 amino acids. CDR1 MNHEY and CDR2 SVGAGI come from the germline V gene. V was shortened by 7 bases and J by 0 bases, with 12 bases between the two germline ends. The CDR3: CASITQGLNTEAFF. The CDR3 coding sequence is TGTGCCAGCATCACCCAGGGCCTGAACACTGAAGCTTTCTTT.

This clonotype was seen at least ten times. This chain connects TRBV11-2 to TRBJ2-2; 8 nucleotides line up with TRBD1. The trim removed 5 bases at V and 6 bases at J, leaving 11 bases unmatched. Germline V gene data show CDR1 as SGHAT and CDR2 as FQNNGV. This CDR3 region has 16 residues. Written as DNA, the CDR3 is TGTGCCAGCAGCCAGAACAGGGGGGAAATTTCCGGGGAGCTGTTTTTT. Translation: CASSQNRGEISGELFF.

Worth noting for this clonotype: The junction departs from germline at one end; a sequencing error may be responsible. The CDR3 loop reads CASSFRGPLGKLFF. The CDR3 nucleotides read TGCGCCAGTAGCTTCAGGGGGCCCCTGGGAAAACTGTTTTTT. J is TRBJ1-4 and V is TRBV5-1; TRBD1 aligns across 8 bases. The CDR3 totals 14 residues. From germline, CDR1 is SGHRS and CDR2 YFSETQ.

This clonotype appeared many times. The chain is built from TRBV7-9 and TRBJ2-6; perhaps TRBD1 as D (5 bases). Trimming pared 3 bases from V and 0 bases from J, leaving 12 bases between. Germline loops: CDR1 SEHNR, CDR2 FQNEAQ (reference sequence). The CDR3 extends over 17 amino acids. This CDR3 reads CASSLSNRRSGANVLTF. The CDR3 DNA is TGTGCCAGCAGCTTGTCTAACAGGCGCTCTGGGGCCAACGTCCTGACTTTC.

This clonotype was recorded at least ten times. V usage is TRBV4-1 and J usage is TRBJ1-2; 10 bases match TRBD1. CDR3 length: 15 residues. Trimming at V came to 2 bases and at J to 4 bases, leaving 4 bases not matched to a gene. Germline CDR1 reads MGHRA; CDR2 reads YSYEKL. CDR3 nucleotide sequence: TGCGCCAGCAGCCAACCGGGACAGGGGATCTATGGCTACACCTTC. Amino acid sequence: CASSQPGQGIYGYTF.

This clonotype has a count of ten or more. This rearrangement joins TRBV7-9 to TRBJ1-1; 8 bases map to TRBD1. Germline V gives CDR1 SEHNR, CDR2 FQNEAQ (reference sequence). The V and J ends lost 4 bases and 1 base, in that order; junction bases with no gene match: 5. The length of the CDR3 is 15 residues. CDR3 nucleotide sequence: TGTGCCAGCAGCTCGGGACAGGTGGCGAACACTGAAGCTTTCTTT. It yields the protein CASSSGQVANTEAFF.

This clonotype was observed at least ten times. This chain connects TRBV5-1 to TRBJ2-3; 12 nucleotides agree with TRBD2. The J segment lost 5 bases and the V segment lost 2 bases, leaving 6 bases of the junction unmatched. Germline V CDR1 and CDR2: SGHRS, YFSETQ. The CDR3 is 16 amino acids. The CDR3 DNA reads as TGCGCCAGCAGCTTTGGACTAGCGGGGATGCAAGATACGCAGTATTTT. This translates into CASSFGLAGMQDTQYF.

To note about this clonotype: A much bigger clone sits one base away, suggesting this may be a read error. This chain links TRBV18 with TRBJ1-4, with D uncertain. Trimming left V 3 bases short and J 4 bases short, with 9 bases between. The CDR3 extends over 14 amino acids. CDR1 is KGHSH and CDR2 is LQKENI in the germline V gene. Written as DNA, the CDR3 is TGTGCCAGCTCACCGCAGTTTGATAATGAAAAACTGTTTTTT. Translating it yields CASSPQFDNEKLFF.

This clonotype was counted many times. The chain combines TRBV2 with TRBJ2-3, with D unresolved. Germline-derived CDR1 and CDR2 are SNHLY and FYNNEI. V was cut by 5 bases and J by 6 bases, with 12 bases left in between. CDR3 length equals 13 residues. CDR3 sequence reads: CASSSPFADTQYF. For the CDR3, the DNA is TGTGCCAGCAGTTCCCCTTTTGCCGATACGCAGTATTTT.

In this sample, this clonotype turned up many times. The rearrangement links TRBV5-1 to TRBJ2-3; 7 positions agree with TRBD1. Per germline, CDR1 SGHRS and CDR2 YFSETQ. V trimming: 0 bases; J trimming: 6 bases; junction bases outside the gene matches: 7. This CDR3 is built from 15 residues. CDR3 amino acids: CASSLGDRVVDTQYF. The CDR3 DNA sequence: TGCGCCAGCAGCTTGGGGGACAGAGTAGTCGATACGCAGTATTTT.

This clonotype was picked up many times. This chain uses TRBV15 with TRBJ2-1; D uncertain. Germline V CDR1 and CDR2: LNHNV, YYDKDF (reference sequence). Trimming took off 4 bases at V and 2 bases at J, with 3 bases between the two ends. The length of the CDR3 is 12 residues. The CDR3 nucleotides read TGTGCCACCAGCATAGCCTACAATGAGCAGTTCTTC. It yields the protein CATSIAYNEQFF.

This clonotype was picked up many times. V is TRBV5-1 and J is TRBJ1-1, with D possibly TRBD1 on 5 matching bases. Germline loops: CDR1 SGHRS, CDR2 YFSETQ. CDR3 length equals 16 residues. The V gene lost 7 bases and the J gene lost 1 base, with 20 bases spanning the gap. The CDR3 reads CASRGNVFVPNTEAFF. Here the CDR3 DNA reads TGCGCCAGCCGGGGGAACGTTTTTGTCCCGAACACTGAAGCTTTCTTT. Full variable domain (outside the CDR3, taken from reference TRBV5-1 and TRBJ1-1): KAGVTQTPRYLIKTRGQQVTLSCSPISGHRSVSWYQQTPGQGLQFLFEYFSETQRNKGNFPGRFSGRQFSNSRSEMNVSTLELGDSALYLCASRGNVFVPNTEAFFGQGTRLTVV.

To note about this clonotype: At one boundary the junction diverges from the germline segment, which might be a read error. The chain combines TRBV9 with TRBJ2-3; 11 nucleotides match TRBD2. CDR1 SGDLS and CDR2 YYNGEE come from the germline V gene. The CDR3 length is 17 residues. The DNA for the CDR3 is TGTGCCAGCAGCGTAGAGAATAGCGGGGGGGCCACAAATACGCAGTATTTT. This translates into CASSVENSGGATNTQYF. The entire variable domain, with the rest obtained from reference TRBV9 and TRBJ2-3, is as follows: DSGVTQTPKHLITATGQRVTLRCSPRSGDLSVYWYQQSLDQGLQFLIQYYNGEERAKGNILERFSAQQFPDLHSELNLSSLELGDSALYFCASSVENSGGATNTQYFGPGTRLTVL.

This clonotype was detected ten times or more. V gene TRBV11-3 combines with J gene TRBJ2-1; D remains ambiguous. V was cut by 0 bases and J by 15 bases, with 15 bases left in between. CDR3 length: 13 residues. The germline V gene has CDR1 SGHNT and CDR2 YENEEA. CDR3 in DNA: TGTGCCAGCAGCTTAGATCCCCCTTCACGTTTGTTCTTC. Translating gives CASSLDPPSRLFF.